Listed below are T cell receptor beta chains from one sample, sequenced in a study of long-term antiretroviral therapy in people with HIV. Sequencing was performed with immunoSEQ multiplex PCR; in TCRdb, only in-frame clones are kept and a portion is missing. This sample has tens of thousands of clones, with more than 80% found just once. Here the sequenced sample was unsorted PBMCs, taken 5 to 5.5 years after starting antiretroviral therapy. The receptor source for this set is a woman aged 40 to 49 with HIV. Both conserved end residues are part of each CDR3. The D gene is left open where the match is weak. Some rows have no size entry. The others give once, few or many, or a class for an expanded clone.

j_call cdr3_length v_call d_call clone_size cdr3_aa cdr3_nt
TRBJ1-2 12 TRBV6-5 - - CASREGIDGYTF TGTGCCAGCCGAGAGGGAATTGATGGCTACACCTTC
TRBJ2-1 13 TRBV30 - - CAWSVGGYNEQFF TGTGCCTGGAGTGTTGGTGGCTACAATGAGCAGTTCTTC
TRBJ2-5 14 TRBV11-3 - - CASSTSGLQETQYF TGTGCCAGCAGCACTTCCGGCTTACAAGAGACCCAGTACTTC
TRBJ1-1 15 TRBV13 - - CASSRRGGANTEAFF TGTGCCAGCAGCCGAAGGGGGGGTGCGAACACTGAAGCTTTCTTT
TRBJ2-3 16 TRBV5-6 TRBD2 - CASSPPRGGATDTQYF TGTGCCAGCAGCCCCCCCCGGGGGGGGGCCACAGATACGCAGTATTTT
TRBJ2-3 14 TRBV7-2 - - CASSPLGFGDTQYF TGTGCCAGCAGCCCCCTAGGATTTGGAGATACGCAGTATTTT
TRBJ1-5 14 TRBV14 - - CASSPGGTYQPQHF TGTGCCAGCAGCCCCGGGGGGACATATCAGCCCCAGCATTTT
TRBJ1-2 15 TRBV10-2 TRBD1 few CASSGGTGIGYGYTF TGCGCCAGCAGTGGCGGGACAGGGATTGGCTATGGCTACACCTTC
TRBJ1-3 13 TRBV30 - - CAWSTGSGNTIYF TGTGCCTGGAGTACGGGTTCGGGAAACACCATATATTTT
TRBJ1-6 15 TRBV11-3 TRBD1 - CASSPRQGIGSPLHF TGTGCCAGCAGCCCCCGACAGGGGATCGGATCACCCCTCCACTTT
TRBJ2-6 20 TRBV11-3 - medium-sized CASSLDPDNFWFSGANVLTF TGTGCCAGCAGCTTAGATCCCGACAACTTTTGGTTCTCTGGGGCCAACGTCCTGACTTTC
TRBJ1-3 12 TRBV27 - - CASSGQGNTIYF TGTGCCAGCAGCGGACAGGGAAACACCATATATTTT
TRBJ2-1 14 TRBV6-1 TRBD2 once CASISGGAGNEQFF TGTGCCAGCATTAGCGGGGGGGCGGGGAATGAGCAGTTCTTC
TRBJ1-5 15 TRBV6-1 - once CASSEGWISNQPQHF TGTGCCAGCAGTGAAGGGTGGATAAGCAATCAGCCCCAGCATTTT
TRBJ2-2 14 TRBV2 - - CASNRGPNTGELFF TGTGCCAGCAATAGGGGCCCGAACACCGGGGAGCTGTTTTTT
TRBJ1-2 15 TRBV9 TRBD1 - CASSPRTGGNYGYTF TGTGCCAGCAGCCCTCGGACAGGGGGCAACTATGGCTACACCTTC
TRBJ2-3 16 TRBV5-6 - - CASTFPGRPITDTQYF TGTGCCAGCACCTTCCCCGGCCGGCCCATCACAGATACGCAGTATTTT
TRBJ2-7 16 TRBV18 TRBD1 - CASSPPSGTGGPEQYF TGTGCCAGCTCACCACCGTCCGGGACAGGGGGCCCCGAGCAGTACTTC
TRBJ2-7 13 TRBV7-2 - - CASSPDSYYEQYF TGTGCCAGCAGCCCCGACAGTTACTACGAGCAGTACTTC
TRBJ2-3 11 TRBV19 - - CASTNGDTQYF TGTGCCAGTACAAACGGCGATACGCAGTATTTT
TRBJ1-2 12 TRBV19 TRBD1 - CASSSQGDGYTF TGTGCCAGTAGTTCCCAGGGGGATGGCTACACCTTC
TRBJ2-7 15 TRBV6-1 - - CAIKRDLRGTYEQYF TGTGCCATCAAACGAGACCTAAGGGGGACCTACGAGCAGTACTTC
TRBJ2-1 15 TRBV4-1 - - CASSQDVGAYNEQFF TGCGCCAGCAGCCAAGATGTAGGGGCTTACAATGAGCAGTTCTTC
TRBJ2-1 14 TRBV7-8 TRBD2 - CASRLGGGAFEQFF TGTGCCAGCAGACTCGGCGGGGGGGCTTTTGAGCAGTTCTTC
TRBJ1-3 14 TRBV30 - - CAWSVVGSGNTIYF TGTGCCTGGAGTGTAGTGGGCTCTGGAAACACCATATATTTT
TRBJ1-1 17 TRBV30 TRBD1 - CACQTRDRGFWNTEAFF TGTGCCTGCCAAACCCGGGACAGGGGATTTTGGAACACTGAAGCTTTCTTT
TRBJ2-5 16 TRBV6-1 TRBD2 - CASSDPSGKYQETQYF TGTGCCAGCAGTGATCCCAGCGGGAAGTACCAAGAGACCCAGTACTTC
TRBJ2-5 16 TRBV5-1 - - CASSLGGTHGVETQYF TGCGCCAGCAGCTTGGGGGGGACCCACGGGGTAGAGACCCAGTACTTC
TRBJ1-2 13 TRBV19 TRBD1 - CASSDGTGYGYTF TGTGCCAGTAGCGACGGGACAGGCTATGGCTACACCTTC
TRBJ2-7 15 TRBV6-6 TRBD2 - CASSYSQGGTYEQYF TGTGCCAGCAGTTACTCGCAGGGAGGGACCTACGAGCAGTACTTC
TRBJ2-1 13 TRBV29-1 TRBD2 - CSTTSGRYNEQFF TGCAGCACAACTAGCGGGCGCTACAATGAGCAGTTCTTC
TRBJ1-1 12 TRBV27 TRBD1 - CASRGQVSEAFF TGTGCCAGCAGAGGACAGGTCTCTGAAGCTTTCTTT
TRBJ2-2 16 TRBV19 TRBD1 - CASSRRDRGQAGELFF TGTGCCAGTAGTAGGCGGGACAGGGGGCAGGCCGGGGAGCTGTTTTTT
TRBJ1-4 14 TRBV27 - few CASSLDRNNEKLFF TGTGCCAGCAGTTTAGACAGGAACAATGAAAAACTGTTTTTT
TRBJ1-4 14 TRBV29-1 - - CSVAKGGYNEKLFF TGCAGCGTTGCTAAGGGGGGATATAATGAAAAACTGTTTTTT
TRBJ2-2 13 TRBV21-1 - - CASSKENTGELFF TGTGCCAGCAGCAAAGAGAACACCGGGGAGCTGTTTTTT
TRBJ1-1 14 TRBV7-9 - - CASSFPAENTEAFF TGTGCCAGCAGCTTCCCGGCCGAGAACACTGAAGCTTTCTTT
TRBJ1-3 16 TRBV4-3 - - CASSQGTAPSGNTIYF TGCGCCAGCAGCCAGGGGACGGCACCCTCTGGAAACACCATATATTTT
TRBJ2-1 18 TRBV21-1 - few CASSEGTSGSQIGFEQFF TGTGCCAGCAGCGAAGGGACTAGCGGGAGCCAAATTGGCTTTGAGCAGTTCTTC
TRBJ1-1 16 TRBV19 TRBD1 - CASSIGGTGSRTEAFF TGTGCCAGTAGTATAGGGGGGACAGGGAGTAGAACTGAAGCTTTCTTT
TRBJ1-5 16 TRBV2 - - CASSEAPQGSNQPQHF TGTGCCAGCAGTGAAGCGCCCCAGGGTAGCAATCAGCCCCAGCATTTT
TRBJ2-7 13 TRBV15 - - CATSRDRLYEQYF TGTGCCACCAGCAGAGACCGCCTTTACGAGCAGTACTTC
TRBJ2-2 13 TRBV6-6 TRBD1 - CASRQGGTGELFF TGTGCCAGCAGACAGGGGGGCACCGGGGAGCTGTTTTTT
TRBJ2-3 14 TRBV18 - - CACSEDNKAGTQYF TGTGCCTGCTCTGAAGACAACAAGGCGGGTACGCAGTATTTT
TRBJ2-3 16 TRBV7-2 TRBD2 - CASSPRLAGSTDTQYF TGTGCCAGCAGCCCCAGACTAGCGGGAAGCACAGATACGCAGTATTTT
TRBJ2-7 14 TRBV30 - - CAWSSMDSSYEQYF TGTGCCTGGAGTTCAATGGACAGCTCCTACGAGCAGTACTTC
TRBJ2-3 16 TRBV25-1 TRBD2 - CASSELRLAGGDTQYF TGTGCCAGCAGTGAATTACGACTAGCGGGAGGAGATACGCAGTATTTT
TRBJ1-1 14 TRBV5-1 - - CASSLGTGYTEAFF TGCGCCAGCAGCTTAGGGACTGGATACACTGAAGCTTTCTTT
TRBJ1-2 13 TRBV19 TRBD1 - CASSLQGAGGYTF TGTGCCAGTAGTCTACAGGGGGCAGGTGGCTACACCTTC
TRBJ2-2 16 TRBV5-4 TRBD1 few CASSPPSGTGTGELFF TGTGCCAGCAGTCCACCCTCCGGGACAGGGACCGGGGAGCTGTTTTTT
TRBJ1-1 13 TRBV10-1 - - CASSLGENTEAFF TGCGCCAGCTCCTTAGGGGAGAACACTGAAGCTTTCTTT
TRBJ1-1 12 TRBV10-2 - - CASGLMNTEAFF TGCGCCAGCGGCCTGATGAACACTGAAGCTTTCTTT
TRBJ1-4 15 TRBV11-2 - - CASSLGTSNGEKLFF TGTGCCAGCAGCTTGGGGACCTCAAACGGGGAAAAACTGTTTTTT
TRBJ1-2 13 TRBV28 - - CASSQGHNYGYTF TGTGCCAGCAGTCAGGGACATAACTATGGCTACACCTTC